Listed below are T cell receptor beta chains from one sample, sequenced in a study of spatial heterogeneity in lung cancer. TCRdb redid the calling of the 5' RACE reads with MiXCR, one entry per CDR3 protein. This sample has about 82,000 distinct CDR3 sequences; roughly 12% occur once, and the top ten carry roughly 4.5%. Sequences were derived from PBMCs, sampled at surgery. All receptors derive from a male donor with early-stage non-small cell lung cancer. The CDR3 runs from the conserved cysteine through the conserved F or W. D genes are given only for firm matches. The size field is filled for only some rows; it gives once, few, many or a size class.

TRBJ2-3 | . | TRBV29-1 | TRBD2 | TGCAGCGTTGATGGGCTAGCGGGGACAGATACGCAGTATTTT | CSVDGLAGTDTQYF
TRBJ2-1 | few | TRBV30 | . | TGTGCCTGGAGTGTGACCAATGAGCAGTTCTTC | CAWSVTNEQFF
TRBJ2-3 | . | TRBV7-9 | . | TGTGCCAGCAGCCCACTAGTCAACACAGATACGCAGTATTTT | CASSPLVNTDTQYF
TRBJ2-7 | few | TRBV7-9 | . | TGTGCCAGTCGGACACCCGTCTCCTACGAGCAGTACTTC | CASRTPVSYEQYF
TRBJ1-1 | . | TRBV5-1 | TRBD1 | TGCGCCAGCAGCCCCCGACAGGGCTGGGACACTGAAGCTTTCTTT | CASSPRQGWDTEAFF
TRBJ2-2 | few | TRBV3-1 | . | TGTGCCAGCAGTCCACCAGGGCTTAGCACCGGGGAGCTGTTTTTT | CASSPPGLSTGELFF
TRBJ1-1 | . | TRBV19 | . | TGTGCCAGTATCAGGAACACTGAAGCTTTCTTT | CASIRNTEAFF
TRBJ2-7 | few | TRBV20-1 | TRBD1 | TGCAGTGCCCAAGACAGGGGGAGGACCTACGAGCAGTACTTC | CSAQDRGRTYEQYF
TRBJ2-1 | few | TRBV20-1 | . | TGCAGTGCTACGAGCGGAGGGGCCTACAATGAGCAGTTCTTC | CSATSGGAYNEQFF
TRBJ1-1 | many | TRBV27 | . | TGTGCCAGCAGTCCCTGGGAGGGCGCTGAAGCTTTCTTT | CASSPWEGAEAFF
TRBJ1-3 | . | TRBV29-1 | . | TGCAGCGTTGTGGGGGCCACATCCTCTGGAAACACCATATATTTT | CSVVGATSSGNTIYF
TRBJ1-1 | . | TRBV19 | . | TGTGCCAGTAGTCCCTTGGGGGACCTTGAAGCTTTCTTT | CASSPLGDLEAFF
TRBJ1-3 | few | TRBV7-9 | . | TGTGCCAGCAGCTTAGTGGCCAGCTCAATAGGCGACACCATATATTTT | CASSLVASSIGDTIYF
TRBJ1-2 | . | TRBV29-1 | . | TGCAGCGTCTTGGGGGGATTGGACTATGGCTACACCTTC | CSVLGGLDYGYTF
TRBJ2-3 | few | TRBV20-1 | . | TGCAGTGCCCTCTCGGCAGCGGGCACAGATACGCAGTATTTT | CSALSAAGTDTQYF
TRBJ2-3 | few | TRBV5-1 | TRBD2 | TGCGCCAGCAGCTTGCCTAGCGGGGGGGGAGATACGCAGTATTTT | CASSLPSGGGDTQYF
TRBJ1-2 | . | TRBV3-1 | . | TGTGCCAGCAGCCAAGATCCCTCGTCGGAGACAGGTCCTTATGGCTACACCTTC | CASSQDPSSETGPYGYTF
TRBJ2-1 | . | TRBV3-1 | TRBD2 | TGTGCCAGCAGCCAGGGGTATAGCGGGAGCTTCGGGAATGAGCAGTTCTTC | CASSQGYSGSFGNEQFF
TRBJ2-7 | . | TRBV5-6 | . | TGTGCCAGCAGCACCGCCGAGCGGTCCTACGAGCAGTACTTC | CASSTAERSYEQYF
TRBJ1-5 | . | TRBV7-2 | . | TGTGCCAGCAGCCCGCGGGGGTACAGCAATCAGCCCCAGCATTTT | CASSPRGYSNQPQHF
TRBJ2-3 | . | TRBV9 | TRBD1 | TGTGCCAGCAGCGTAGGGACAGGCGCAATAGATACGCAGTATTTT | CASSVGTGAIDTQYF
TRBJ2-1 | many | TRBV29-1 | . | TGCAGCGTTGACCCTACGAATAACAATGAGCAGTTCTTC | CSVDPTNNNEQFF
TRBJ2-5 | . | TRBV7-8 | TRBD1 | TGTGCCAGCAGCTTTGGACAGGGGGTGGAGGAGACCCAGTACTTC | CASSFGQGVEETQYF
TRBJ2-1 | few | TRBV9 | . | TGTGCCAGCAGCGTAGCCACATCGGGGTGTCGGGCTAGCTCCTACAATGAGCAGTTCTTC | CASSVATSGCRASSYNEQFF
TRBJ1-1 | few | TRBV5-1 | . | TGCGCCAGCAGCGTGATGGCAGCCGGGACTGGGATGAACACTGAAGCTTTCTTT | CASSVMAAGTGMNTEAFF
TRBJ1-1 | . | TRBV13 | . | TGTGCCAGCACTTTGAGGGGGGACACTGAAGCTTTCTTT | CASTLRGDTEAFF